These 19 T cell receptor beta chains originate from one sample sequenced in a study of blood T cell repertoires in COVID-19. This table comes from immunoSEQ multiplex PCR, and its TCRdb copy is limited to in-frame clones, with some not included. The sample lists 200,000 to 250,000 clones; less than 90% were seen once. Sequenced: PBMCs or T cells enriched from blood (not recorded which). The receptors were sampled from a woman between 40 and 55 years old who had recovered from COVID-19.

The chain carries TRBV30 and TRBJ2-1; TRBD2 matches at 8 bases. The CDR3 length is 14 residues. Per the germline V gene, CDR1 is GTSNPN and CDR2 is SVGIG (reference sequence). Losses at the gene ends were 3 bases for V and 2 bases for J; bases not matched to a gene: 3. The CDR3: CAWRISGTYNEQFF. CDR3 in DNA: TGTGCCTGGAGGATTAGCGGGACCTACAATGAGCAGTTCTTC.

This clone was recorded only once. This chain's CDR3 is CAVLQTGPVNQPQHF. The CDR3 DNA reads TGTGCCGTATTACAGACAGGGCCGGTCAATCAGCCCCAGCATTTT. The gene calls are TRBV25-1 and TRBJ1-5; the match to TRBD1 covers 7 bases. V gave up 11 bases and J gave up 3 bases; unmatched junction bases: 13. The CDR3 extends over 15 amino acids. CDR1 MGHDK and CDR2 SYGVNS come from the germline V gene.

By sample fraction, this clone is medium-sized (0.01 to 0.1%). This chain uses TRBV9 with TRBJ1-2; D perhaps matches TRBD1 (5 bases). V lost 4 bases and J lost 5, with 12 bases in between. CDR1 and CDR2 (germline): SGDLS, YYNGEE. CDR3 size: 13 residues. The CDR3 is CASSSGHTYGYTF. The CDR3 DNA follows: TGTGCCAGCAGCTCCGGACATACTTATGGCTACACCTTC.

This chain joins TRBV28 and TRBJ2-7; D possibly corresponds to TRBD2 (5 bases). The CDR3 is made up of 15 amino acids. Germline CDR1 reads MDHEN; CDR2 reads SYDVKM. V lost 4 bases to trimming and J lost 1 base, with 14 bases between them. CDR3 sequence reads: CASSSPGWRSYEQYF. In DNA form, the CDR3 reads TGTGCCAGCAGTTCCCCCGGATGGAGGTCCTACGAGCAGTACTTC.

The genes are TRBV18 and TRBJ2-5; TRBD2 agrees at 10 bases. There are 16 residues in the CDR3. Trimming cost V 0 bases and J 1 base; bases outside gene matches: 2. Germline V gives CDR1 KGHSH, CDR2 LQKENI. CDR3 DNA sequence: TGTGCCAGCTCACCACCTAGCGGGAGGTTCCAAGAGACCCAGTACTTC. Translation gives CASSPPSGRFQETQYF.

J is TRBJ1-2 and V is TRBV19; 9 bases are shared with TRBD1. V shed 5 bases and J 8 bases; nucleotides not matched to a gene: 9. The CDR3 totals 14 residues. CDR1 is LNHDA and CDR2 is SQIVND in the germline V gene (reference sequence). The CDR3 spells CASSAQQGAEGYTF. DNA for the CDR3: TGTGCCAGTAGTGCCCAACAGGGGGCAGAAGGCTACACCTTC.

V and J are TRBV9 and TRBJ1-1; D possibly corresponds to TRBD1 (5 bases). The germline gives CDR1 SGDLS, CDR2 YYNGEE. This CDR3 comprises 15 residues. V was cut by 3 bases and J by 1 base, with 13 bases left in between. CDR3 nucleotide sequence: TGTGCCAGCAGCGCTGGGGGGACGGCGAACACTGAAGCTTTCTTT. Amino acids: CASSAGGTANTEAFF.

This clone appeared a single time. The genes are TRBV6-5 and TRBJ2-7; D is unclear. Germline CDR1 is MNHEY and CDR2 is SVGAGI. V dropped 0 bases and J dropped 4 bases, with 7 bases sitting between them. The CDR3 covers 13 residues. CDR3 loop: CASSYSLGYEQYF. The CDR3 DNA is TGTGCCAGCAGTTACTCGCTCGGTTACGAGCAGTACTTC.

The V call is TRBV19, the J call TRBJ1-2; D is possibly TRBD1 (5 bases). The CDR3 is 15 amino acids. Germline CDR1 reads LNHDA; CDR2 reads SQIVND (reference sequence). Trimming pared 3 bases from V and 4 bases from J, leaving 15 bases between. CDR3 nucleotide sequence: TGTGCCAGTAGTATCGCCCCCCCAGGGTTCTATGGCTACACCTTC. This codes for CASSIAPPGFYGYTF.

The chain has TRBV5-8 and TRBJ2-7; TRBD1 aligns across 8 bases. CDR3 length: 15 residues. Losses at the gene ends were 0 bases for V and 2 bases for J; bases not matched to a gene: 4. The germline V gene has CDR1 SGHTS and CDR2 YDEGEE. The CDR3: CASSLGTGFAYEQYV. The CDR3 nucleotides read TGTGCCAGCAGCTTGGGGACAGGGTTTGCCTACGAGCAGTACGTC.

This chain uses TRBV9 with TRBJ1-4, with TRBD1 matching 7 bases. V lost 1 base, J lost 5 bases, and 5 bases stayed unmatched. The CDR3 is made up of 15 amino acids. CDR1 and CDR2 (germline): SGDLS, YYNGEE. The CDR3 is CASSVMGTANEKLFF. CDR3 DNA sequence: TGTGCCAGCAGCGTAATGGGGACAGCAAATGAAAAACTGTTTTTT.

The V gene is TRBV27, the J gene TRBJ1-1, with D tentatively TRBD1 (5 bases). This CDR3 comprises 14 residues. Trimming removed 7 bases at V and 4 bases at J, with 16 bases between. The V gene's germline CDR1 is MNHEY and CDR2 SMNVEV (reference sequence). The CDR3 nucleotides are TGTGCCAGCATTTCCGGGGGGATACGCACTGAAGCTTTCTTT. Encoded protein: CASISGGIRTEAFF.

The J gene is TRBJ1-4, the V gene TRBV6-5, with 7 positions matching TRBD1. The CDR3 runs to 14 residues. Germline trimming cut 6 bases from V and 5 bases from J; bases unmatched to any gene: 6. Germline V lookup: CDR1 MNHEY, CDR2 SVGAGI. The CDR3 coding sequence is TGTGCCAGCAGCCTGGACAGGCCGAATGAAAAACTGTTTTTT. Translating it yields CASSLDRPNEKLFF.

With respect to this clone: Other DNA sequences in the sample encode the same CDR3. The rearrangement links TRBV5-1 to TRBJ2-5; no reliable D call. The CDR3 consists of 11 residues. V was clipped by 5 bases and J by 3 bases, with 5 bases between them. Germline V gene lookup returns CDR1 SGHRS and CDR2 YFSETQ. CDR3: CASSFKETQYF. For the CDR3, the DNA is TGCGCCAGCAGTTTTAAAGAGACCCAGTACTTC.

V and J are TRBV19 and TRBJ2-1, with TRBD1 identical over 10 bases. Germline CDR1 LNHDA, CDR2 SQIVND (reference sequence). The CDR3 totals 14 residues. V lost 9 bases and J lost 5; bases outside the gene matches: 7. Here the CDR3 reads CASKTGTGDNEQFF. The CDR3 DNA is TGTGCCAGCAAAACCGGGACAGGGGACAATGAGCAGTTCTTC.

The rearrangement uses TRBV18 and TRBJ2-3; 7 bases agree with TRBD1. The length of the CDR3 is 15 residues. CDR1 and CDR2 from the germline V gene are KGHSH and LQKENI. J lost 3 bases, V lost 5 bases, and 8 bases had no gene match. CDR3 DNA: TGTGCCAGCTCAAACAACAGGGGAATTACAGATACGCAGTATTTT. It translates to CASSNNRGITDTQYF.

V gene TRBV11-3 combines with J gene TRBJ2-3; 7 positions agree with TRBD2. CDR1 and CDR2 from the germline V gene are SGHNT and YENEEA. V shed 0 bases and J 6 bases; nucleotides not matched to a gene: 6. The CDR3 spans 15 residues. The CDR3, as DNA: TGTGCCAGCAGCTTAGATGGGCTAGCGGATGATACGCAGTATTTT. It codes for CASSLDGLADDTQYF.

This clone was picked up one time. The chain uses TRBV24-1 and TRBJ2-3; 10 bases match TRBD2. V lost 4 bases and J lost 2; bases outside the gene matches: 2. CDR1 KGHDR and CDR2 SFDVKD come from the germline V gene. The CDR3 loop spans 15 amino acids. CDR3 sequence: CATSEAGGPTDTQYF. The CDR3 nucleotides are TGTGCCACCAGTGAAGCGGGAGGGCCCACAGATACGCAGTATTTT.

The genes are TRBV11-3 and TRBJ2-1; 10 bases agree with TRBD2. The CDR3 is made up of 15 amino acids. Per germline, CDR1 SGHNT and CDR2 YENEEA. Trimming cost V 2 bases and J 7 bases; bases outside gene matches: 5. CDR3 in amino acids: CASSLLAGESNEQFF. The DNA for the CDR3 is TGTGCCAGCAGCTTACTAGCGGGAGAAAGTAATGAGCAGTTCTTC.